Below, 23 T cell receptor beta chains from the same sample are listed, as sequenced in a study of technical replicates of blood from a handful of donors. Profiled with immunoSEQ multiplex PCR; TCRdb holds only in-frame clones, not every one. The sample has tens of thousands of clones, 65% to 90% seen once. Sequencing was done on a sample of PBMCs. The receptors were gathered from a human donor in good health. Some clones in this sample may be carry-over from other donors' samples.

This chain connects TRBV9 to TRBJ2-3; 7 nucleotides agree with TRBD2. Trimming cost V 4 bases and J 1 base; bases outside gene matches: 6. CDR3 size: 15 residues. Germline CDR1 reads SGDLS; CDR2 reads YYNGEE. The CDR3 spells CASSLKSGGTDTQYF. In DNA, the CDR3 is TGTGCCAGCAGCCTAAAAAGCGGGGGCACAGATACGCAGTATTTT.

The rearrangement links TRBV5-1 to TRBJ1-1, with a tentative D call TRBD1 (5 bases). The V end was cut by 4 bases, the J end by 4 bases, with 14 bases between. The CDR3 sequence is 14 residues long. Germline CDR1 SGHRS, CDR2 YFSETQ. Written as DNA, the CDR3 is TGCGCCAGCAGCCCCCAACAGGTGGGCACTGAAGCTTTCTTT. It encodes CASSPQQVGTEAFF. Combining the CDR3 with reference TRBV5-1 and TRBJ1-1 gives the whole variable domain KAGVTQTPRYLIKTRGQQVTLSCSPISGHRSVSWYQQTPGQGLQFLFEYFSETQRNKGNFPGRFSGRQFSNSRSEMNVSTLELGDSALYLCASSPQQVGTEAFFGQGTRLTVV.

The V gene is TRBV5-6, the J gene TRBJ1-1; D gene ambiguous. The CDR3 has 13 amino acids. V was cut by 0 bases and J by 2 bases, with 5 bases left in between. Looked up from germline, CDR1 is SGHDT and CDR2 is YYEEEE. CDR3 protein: CASSLGANTEAFF. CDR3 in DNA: TGTGCCAGCAGCTTGGGGGCCAACACTGAAGCTTTCTTT.

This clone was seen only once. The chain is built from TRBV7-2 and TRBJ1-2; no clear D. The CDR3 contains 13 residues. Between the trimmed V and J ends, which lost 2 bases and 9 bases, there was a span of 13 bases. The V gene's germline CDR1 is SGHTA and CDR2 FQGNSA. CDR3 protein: CASSLSPAASYTF. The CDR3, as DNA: TGTGCCAGCAGCTTAAGCCCGGCGGCCAGCTACACCTTC.

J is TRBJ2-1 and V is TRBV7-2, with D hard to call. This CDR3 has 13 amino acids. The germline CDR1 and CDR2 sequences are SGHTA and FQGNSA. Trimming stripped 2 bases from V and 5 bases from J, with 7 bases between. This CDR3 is CASSLRLDNEQFF. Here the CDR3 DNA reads TGTGCCAGCAGCTTACGGCTAGACAATGAGCAGTTCTTC.

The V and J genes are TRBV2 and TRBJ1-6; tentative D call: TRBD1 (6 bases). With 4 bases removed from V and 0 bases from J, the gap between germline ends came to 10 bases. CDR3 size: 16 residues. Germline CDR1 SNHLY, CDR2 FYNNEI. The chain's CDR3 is CASSGGGHSYNSPLHF. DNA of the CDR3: TGTGCCAGCAGTGGTGGGGGACACTCCTATAATTCACCCCTCCACTTT.

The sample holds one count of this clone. CDR3 protein: CASSPYTGSENIQYF. CDR3 nucleotides: TGTGCCAGCAGTCCCTATACAGGGTCGGAAAACATTCAGTACTTC. The chain carries TRBV27 and TRBJ2-4; possibly TRBD1 for D (6 bases). The CDR3 covers 15 residues. Trimming took 5 bases from V and 5 from J, leaving 16 bases between them. Germline V lookup: CDR1 MNHEY, CDR2 SMNVEV (reference sequence).

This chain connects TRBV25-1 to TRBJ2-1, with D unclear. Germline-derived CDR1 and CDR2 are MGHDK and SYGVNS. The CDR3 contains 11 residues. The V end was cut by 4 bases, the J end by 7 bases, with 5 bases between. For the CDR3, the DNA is TGTGCCAGCAGTGTAGAGAATGAGCAGTTCTTC. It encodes CASSVENEQFF.

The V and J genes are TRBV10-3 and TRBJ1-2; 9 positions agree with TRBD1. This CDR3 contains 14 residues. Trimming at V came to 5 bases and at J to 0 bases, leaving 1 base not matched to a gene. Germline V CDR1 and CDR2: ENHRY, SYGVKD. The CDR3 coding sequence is TGTGCCATCAGTCGGACAGGGGCTAACTATGGCTACACCTTC. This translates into CAISRTGANYGYTF.

CDR3 amino acids: CASSESSREEPQHF. CDR3 DNA: TGTGCCAGCAGTGAAAGCTCCAGGGAAGAGCCCCAGCATTTT. J is TRBJ1-5 and V is TRBV6-1; D is possibly TRBD1 (5 bases). In germline, CDR1 is MNHNS, CDR2 SASEGT. With 2 bases removed from V and 8 bases from J, the gap between germline ends came to 13 bases. This CDR3 spans 14 amino acids.

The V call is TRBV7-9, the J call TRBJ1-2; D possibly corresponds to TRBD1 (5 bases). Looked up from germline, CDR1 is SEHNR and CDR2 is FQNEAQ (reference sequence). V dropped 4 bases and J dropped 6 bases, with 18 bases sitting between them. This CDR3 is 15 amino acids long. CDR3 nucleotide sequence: TGTGCCAGCAGCTCGCTCGCGGGGGTATCTGATGGCTACACCTTC. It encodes CASSSLAGVSDGYTF.

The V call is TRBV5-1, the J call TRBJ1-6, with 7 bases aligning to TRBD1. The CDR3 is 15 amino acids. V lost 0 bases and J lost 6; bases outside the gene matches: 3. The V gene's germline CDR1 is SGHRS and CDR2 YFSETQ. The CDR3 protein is CASSLGTGVNSPLHF. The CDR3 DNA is TGCGCCAGCAGCTTGGGGACAGGTGTTAATTCACCCCTCCACTTT. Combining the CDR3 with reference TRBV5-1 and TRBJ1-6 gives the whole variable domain KAGVTQTPRYLIKTRGQQVTLSCSPISGHRSVSWYQQTPGQGLQFLFEYFSETQRNKGNFPGRFSGRQFSNSRSEMNVSTLELGDSALYLCASSLGTGVNSPLHFGNGTRLTVT.

CDR3 bases: TGTGCCAGCAGCTGGGACAGGGTTAATGAAAAACTGTTTTTT. It encodes CASSWDRVNEKLFF. The genes are TRBV11-2 and TRBJ1-4; 9 bases match TRBD1. The length of the CDR3 is 14 residues. The V and J ends lost 4 bases and 4 bases, in that order; junction bases with no gene match: 1. Germline V lookup: CDR1 SGHAT, CDR2 FQNNGV. The complete variable domain, with remaining parts taken from reference TRBV11-2 and TRBJ1-4, reads EAGVAQSPRYKIIEKRQSVAFWCNPISGHATLYWYQQILGQGPKLLIQFQNNGVVDDSQLPKDRFSAERLKGVDSTLKIQPAKLEDSAVYLCASSWDRVNEKLFFGSGTQLSVL.

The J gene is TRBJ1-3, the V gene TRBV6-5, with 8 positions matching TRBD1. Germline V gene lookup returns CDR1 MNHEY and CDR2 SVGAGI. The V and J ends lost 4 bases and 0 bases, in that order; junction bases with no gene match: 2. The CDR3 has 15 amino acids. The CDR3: CASSSTGGSGNTIYF. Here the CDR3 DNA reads TGTGCCAGCAGTTCCACAGGGGGCTCTGGAAACACCATATATTTT.

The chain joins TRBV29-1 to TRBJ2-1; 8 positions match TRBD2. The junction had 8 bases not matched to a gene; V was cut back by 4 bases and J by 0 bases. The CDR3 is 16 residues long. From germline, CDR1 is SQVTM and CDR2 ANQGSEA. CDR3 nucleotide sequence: TGCAGCGTTGCAGGAGCGGGAGCCCTCTCCTACAATGAGCAGTTCTTC. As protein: CSVAGAGALSYNEQFF.

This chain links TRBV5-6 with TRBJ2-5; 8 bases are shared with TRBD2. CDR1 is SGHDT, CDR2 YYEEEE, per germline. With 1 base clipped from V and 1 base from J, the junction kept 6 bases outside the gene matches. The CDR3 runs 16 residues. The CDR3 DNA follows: TGTGCCAGCAGCTTGTTGGGCGGGGGGTTCCAAGAGACCCAGTACTTC. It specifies CASSLLGGGFQETQYF.

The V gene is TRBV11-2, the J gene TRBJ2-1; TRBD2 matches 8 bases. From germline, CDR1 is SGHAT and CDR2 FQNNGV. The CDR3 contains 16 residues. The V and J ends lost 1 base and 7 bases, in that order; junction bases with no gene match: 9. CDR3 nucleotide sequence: TGTGCCAGCAGCTTAGTGCGTAGCGGGATGAGGAATGAGCAGTTCTTC. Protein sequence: CASSLVRSGMRNEQFF.

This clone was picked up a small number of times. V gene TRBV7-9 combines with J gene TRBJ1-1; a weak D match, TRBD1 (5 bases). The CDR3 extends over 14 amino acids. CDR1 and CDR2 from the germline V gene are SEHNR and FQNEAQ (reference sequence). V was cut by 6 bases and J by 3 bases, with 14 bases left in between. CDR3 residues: CASSQGSGYTEAFF. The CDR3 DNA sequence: TGTGCCAGCAGTCAGGGTTCAGGGTACACTGAAGCTTTCTTT.

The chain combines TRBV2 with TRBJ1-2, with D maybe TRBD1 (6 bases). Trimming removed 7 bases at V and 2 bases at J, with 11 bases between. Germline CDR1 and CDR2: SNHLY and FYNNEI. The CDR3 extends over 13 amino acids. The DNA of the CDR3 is TGTGCCAGCACCCCGGGACACAACTATGGCTACACCTTC. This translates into CASTPGHNYGYTF.

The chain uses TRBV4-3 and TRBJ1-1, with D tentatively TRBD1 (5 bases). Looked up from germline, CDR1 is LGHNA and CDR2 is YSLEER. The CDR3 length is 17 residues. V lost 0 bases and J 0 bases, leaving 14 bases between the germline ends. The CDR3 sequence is CASSQDSLQGMNTEAFF. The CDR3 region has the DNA TGCGCCAGCAGCCAAGATTCCCTTCAGGGTATGAACACTGAAGCTTTCTTT.

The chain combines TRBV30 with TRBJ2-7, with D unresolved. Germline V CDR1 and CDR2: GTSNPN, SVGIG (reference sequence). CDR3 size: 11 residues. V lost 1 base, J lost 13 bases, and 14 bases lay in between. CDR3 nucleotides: TGTGCCTGGAGTGCCCGACTGGTAAGATACTTC. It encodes CAWSARLVRYF.

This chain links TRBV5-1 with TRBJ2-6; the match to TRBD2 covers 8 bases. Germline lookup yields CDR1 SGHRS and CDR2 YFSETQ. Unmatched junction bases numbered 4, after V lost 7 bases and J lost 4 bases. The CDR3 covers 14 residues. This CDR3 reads CASWRGEGANVLTF. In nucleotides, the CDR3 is TGCGCCAGCTGGCGGGGGGAAGGGGCCAACGTCCTGACTTTC.

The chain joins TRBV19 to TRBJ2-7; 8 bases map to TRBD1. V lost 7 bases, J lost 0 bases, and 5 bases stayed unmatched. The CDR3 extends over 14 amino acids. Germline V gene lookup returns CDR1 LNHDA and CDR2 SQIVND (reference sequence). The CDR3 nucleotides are TGTGCCAGTACCCCCGACAGGGGCTCCTACGAGCAGTACTTC. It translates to CASTPDRGSYEQYF.